This T cell receptor (beta chain) derives from a study of human T cells and chemical hapten exposure. Whole-study results and caveats: Among TCRs, those above 1 in 1000 frequency were unaffected by DPC sensitization.

Germline loops: CDR1 SGHTA, CDR2 FQGNSA. V gave up 1 base and J gave up 6 bases; unmatched junction bases: 7. The CDR3 has 16 amino acids. Worth noting for this clonotype: Its antigen is still unknown.

Documented time point: patch test 3, about 24 weeks after DPC sensitization. Noted treatment: therapeutic diphenylcyclopropenone sensitization with weekly scalp DPC. TCRdb analysed the RACE reads with MiXCR anew, one entry per CDR3 protein. The table has 95,000 to 150,000 distinct CDR3 sequences, 11% seen once. This chain joins TRBV7-2 and TRBJ2-4, with 9 bases lining up with TRBD1. The receptor was isolated from a woman between 45 and 60 years old with alopecia areata. Some clones in this sample may be carry-over from other donors' samples. Sequences were derived from whole blood, sampled in connection with sensitization to the hapten diphenylcyclopropenone (DPC). Here the CDR3 reads CASSLEGTGRGNIQYF. The DNA of the CDR3 is TGTGCCAGCAGCTTAGAGGGGACAGGGCGGGGAAACATTCAGTACTTC.